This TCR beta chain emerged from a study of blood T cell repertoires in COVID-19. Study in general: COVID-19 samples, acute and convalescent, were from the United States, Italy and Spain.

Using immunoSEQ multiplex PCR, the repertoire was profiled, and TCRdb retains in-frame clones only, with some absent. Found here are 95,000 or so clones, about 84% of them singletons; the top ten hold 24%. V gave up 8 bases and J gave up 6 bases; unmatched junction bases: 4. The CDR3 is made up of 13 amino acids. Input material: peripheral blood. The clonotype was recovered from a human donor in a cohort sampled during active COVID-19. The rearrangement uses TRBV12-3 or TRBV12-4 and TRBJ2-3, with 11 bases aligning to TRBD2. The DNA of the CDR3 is TGTGCCAGCCTGCCTAGCGGGAGGGATACGCAGTATTTT. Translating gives CASLPSGRDTQYF.